This TCR beta chain was sequenced during a study of human T cells and chemical hapten exposure (dated by TCRdb to the early 2020s). With respect to the entire study: The libraries were sequenced as a pool, and the TCR yield per sample differed mostly because of small variations in library volumes within the pool. This study followed changes in the peripheral blood TCR repertoire in vivo during primary and secondary sensitization of alopecia patients to the hapten diphenylcyclopropenone (DPC). Each blood RNA sample was used to sequence both TCR alpha and TCR beta chains. On the study overall, not on this receptor specifically: After repeated subsampling, changes were observed in the strength of the expansion versus patch-test correlation and in the threshold at which the correlation became significant. No change with DPC sensitization was found in the number of TCRs above 1 in 1000 frequency, and no evidence of global repertoire structure alterations was found.

CDR1 is given as MNHEY and CDR2 as SMNVEV, both from the germline V gene (reference sequence). The germline ends are 12 bases apart after V is trimmed by 0 bases and J by 7 bases. Counted from cysteine to phenylalanine, this CDR3 has 15 amino acids. The only DNA kept is the CDR3, 45 bases in frame from the first base. Taken with the paper, the label for time point translates to: healthy volunteer bleed at 6 weeks. Unfractionated whole blood was collected in Tempus Blood RNA tubes, and total RNA was extracted from that blood. Five healthy volunteers acted as controls for TCR sequencing and had blood drawn at day 0, 2 weeks and 6 weeks. The sample holds many counts of this clonotype. The specificity of this receptor is unknown. The sample holds no much larger clone one base away, and base qualities are not on file. The library was obtained by RACE. TCRdb names NextSeq 500 as the instrument used. During library preparation, unique molecular identifiers were attached to individual cDNA molecules so that TCRs could be counted quantitatively and reproducibly. From the authors' description of their analysis: A median of approximately 96,000 TCRs per sample was observed, with a range of roughly 20,000 to 750,000. V, J and CDR3 annotation of the TCR reads was performed with the Decombinator software suite. For the PS versus PT1 abundance plots, all samples were subsampled to the same number of TCRs (28,000). Expanded TCRs were defined as absent before sensitization and observed at least eight times at the 2-week time point. Using fastp at Q25 and MiXCR, TCRdb reprocessed the public reads and kept productive beta chains. Records with the same CDR3 protein are collapsed into one entry carrying the most frequent genes and DNA. These V and J calls are TCRdb output, not the study's own analysis. This sample lists around 70,000 distinct CDR3 sequences; approximately 6.1% were detected once. The ten largest make up 3% to 4% of the sample.

Specimen: whole blood. The clonotype comes from a female donor in good health. Some clones in this sample may be carry-over from other donors' samples. The chain links TRBV27 with TRBJ1-4; the D region possibly corresponds to TRBD1 (5 bases align). The DNA sequence reads TGTGCCAGCAGTTTATCCCCGGACGGGGCTGAAAAACTGTTTTTT. Its product reads: CASSLSPDGAEKLFF.